This passage covers 26 T cell receptor beta chains from one sample sequenced in a study of blood T cell repertoires in COVID-19. Sequenced by immunoSEQ multiplex PCR; TCRdb stores in-frame clones only, minus some. The data show 340,000 or so clones, around 82% seen once. The material sequenced was peripheral blood. The receptor source for this set is a man aged 30 to 39 with active or convalescent COVID-19.

The chain combines TRBV28 with TRBJ1-2, with TRBD1 matching 9 bases. CDR1 and CDR2 from the germline V gene are MDHEN and SYDVKM. CDR3 length equals 17 residues. Unmatched junction bases numbered 11, after V lost 3 bases and J lost 3 bases. This chain's CDR3 is CASSFPSLQGADYGYTF. The DNA of the CDR3 is TGTGCCAGCAGTTTTCCCTCACTACAGGGGGCAGACTATGGCTACACCTTC.

Details on this clone: This sample also contains other DNA sequences that code for the same CDR3. The chain employs TRBV5-1 and TRBJ1-3; D may be TRBD1 (5 bases). CDR1 and CDR2 from the germline V gene are SGHRS and YFSETQ. This CDR3 has 14 amino acids. V lost 0 bases to trimming and J lost 2 bases, with 6 bases between them. Written as DNA, the CDR3 is TGCGCCAGCAGCTTGGAGGGGCCTGGAAACACCATATATTTT. Its translation is CASSLEGPGNTIYF. The full variable domain, in which reference TRBV5-1 and TRBJ1-3 provide the parts outside the CDR3, is KAGVTQTPRYLIKTRGQQVTLSCSPISGHRSVSWYQQTPGQGLQFLFEYFSETQRNKGNFPGRFSGRQFSNSRSEMNVSTLELGDSALYLCASSLEGPGNTIYFGEGSWLTVV.

The J gene is TRBJ1-2, the V gene TRBV4-3, with D perhaps matching TRBD1 (5 bases). Per germline, CDR1 LGHNA and CDR2 YSLEER. The CDR3 has 13 amino acids. V gave up 3 bases and J gave up 8 bases, with 13 bases separating them. CDR3 bases: TGCGCCAGCAGCCAGTGGGGGGGAGACGGCTACACCTTC. Amino acid sequence: CASSQWGGDGYTF.

A single count supports this clone. V and J are TRBV5-8 and TRBJ1-5; D unresolved. V was clipped by 2 bases and J by 3 bases, with 9 bases between them. Germline values: CDR1 SGHTS, CDR2 YDEGEE. This CDR3 is built from 14 residues. CDR3 bases: TGTGCCAGCAGCTTTTTCGACTTCAATCAGCCCCAGCATTTT. This gives the protein CASSFFDFNQPQHF. Based on the CDR3 plus reference TRBV5-8 and TRBJ1-5, the full variable domain is EAGVTQSPTHLIKTRGQQATLRCSPISGHTSVYWYQQALGLGLQFLLWYDEGEERNRGNFPPRFSGRQFPNYSSELNVNALELEDSALYLCASSFFDFNQPQHFGDGTRLSIL.

V and J are TRBV19 and TRBJ1-4; D not resolved. Deletions cut 5 bases from V and 6 bases from J, with 10 bases between. The CDR3 runs 13 residues. CDR1 is LNHDA and CDR2 is SQIVND in the germline V gene (reference sequence). Here the CDR3 reads CASSPRTDEKLFF. CDR3 DNA sequence: TGTGCCAGTAGTCCCCGGACTGATGAAAAACTGTTTTTT.

This clone was seen a few times. The genes are TRBV11-2 and TRBJ2-7, with D tentatively TRBD2 (5 bases). Germline CDR1 reads SGHAT; CDR2 reads FQNNGV. The CDR3 length is 15 residues. V gave up 6 bases and J gave up 6 bases, with 21 bases separating them. CDR3 nucleotides: TGTGCCAGCAGTTTAATCCGAGGGAACCCCGGCGAGCAGTACTTC. Its translation is CASSLIRGNPGEQYF. Based on the CDR3 plus reference TRBV11-2 and TRBJ2-7, the full variable domain is EAGVAQSPRYKIIEKRQSVAFWCNPISGHATLYWYQQILGQGPKLLIQFQNNGVVDDSQLPKDRFSAERLKGVDSTLKIQPAKLEDSAVYLCASSLIRGNPGEQYFGPGTRLTVT.

The gene calls are TRBV5-1 and TRBJ1-1; D may be TRBD1 (5 bases). The CDR3 covers 13 residues. V was pared by 2 bases and J by 6 bases, with 11 bases between. Per the germline V gene, CDR1 is SGHRS and CDR2 is YFSETQ. The CDR3 DNA reads TGCGCCAGCAGCTTACTAACAGGATCTGAAGCTTTCTTT. As protein: CASSLLTGSEAFF.

CDR3 region: CASSLTRTSGTSGELFF. Written as DNA, the CDR3 is TGTGCCAGCAGCTTAACACGTACTAGCGGGACTTCCGGGGAGCTGTTTTTT. The J gene is TRBJ2-2, the V gene TRBV7-3, with 10 bases aligning to TRBD2. The CDR3 spans 17 residues. Germline-derived CDR1 and CDR2 are SGHTA and FQGTGA. With 0 bases clipped from V and 6 bases from J, the junction kept 7 bases outside the gene matches.

The gene calls are TRBV19 and TRBJ1-1; D is perhaps TRBD1 (6 bases). Trimming removed 4 bases at V and 11 bases at J, with 14 bases between. There are 12 residues in the CDR3. The germline gives CDR1 LNHDA, CDR2 SQIVND (reference sequence). The DNA for the CDR3 is TGTGCCAGTAGTAAGGCAGGGGTACGGGCTTTCTTT. As protein: CASSKAGVRAFF. The full variable domain, completed using reference TRBV19 and TRBJ1-1, is DGGITQSPKYLFRKEGQNVTLSCEQNLNHDAMYWYRQDPGQGLRLIYYSQIVNDFQKGDIAEGYSVSREKKESFPLTVTSAQKNPTAFYLCASSKAGVRAFFGQGTRLTVV.

The chain recombines TRBV16 with TRBJ1-1; no firm D call. The CDR3 is made up of 13 amino acids. Trimming shortened V by 0 bases and J by 1 base, and 3 bases separated the two germline ends. Germline lookup yields CDR1 KGHSY and CDR2 FQNENV. CDR3 sequence reads: CASSQSRNTEAFF. DNA for the CDR3: TGTGCCAGCAGCCAATCGCGGAACACTGAAGCTTTCTTT.

This clone has a single count. The J gene is TRBJ1-3, the V gene TRBV28, with 7 positions matching TRBD1. The CDR3 length is 14 residues. With 6 bases clipped from V and 8 bases from J, the junction kept 10 bases outside the gene matches. Germline-derived CDR1 and CDR2 are MDHEN and SYDVKM. The CDR3 DNA reads TGTGCCAGCAGACTACAGGGGATGGGCGACACCATATATTTT. Residues: CASRLQGMGDTIYF.

The rearrangement links TRBV24-1 to TRBJ2-3, with 8 bases aligning to TRBD1. The CDR3 has 16 residues. The ends lost 2 bases at V and 2 bases at J; junction bases unmatched: 5. Germline loops: CDR1 KGHDR, CDR2 SFDVKD. For the CDR3, the DNA is TGTGCCACCAGTGATTCCAGGACAGGGACCACAGATACGCAGTATTTT. It translates to CATSDSRTGTTDTQYF.

This clone was seen more than once but under ten times. The chain combines TRBV7-3 with TRBJ1-4, with a weak D call TRBD1 (6 bases). The CDR3 contains 16 residues. CDR1 is SGHTA and CDR2 is FQGTGA in the germline V gene. The V end lost 5 bases, the J end lost 2 bases, and 15 bases lay between the germline ends. The CDR3 loop reads CASSPATGYTNEKLFF. The CDR3 DNA reads as TGTGCCAGCAGCCCGGCTACAGGGTACACTAATGAAAAACTGTTTTTT.

This clone was picked up a small number of times. The chain has TRBV6-2 or TRBV6-3 and TRBJ1-5; maybe TRBD1 (5 bases). The CDR3 contains 15 residues. The V end was cut by 5 bases, the J end by 7 bases, with 18 bases between. Germline assignment: CDR1 MNHEY and CDR2 SVGEGT. The CDR3 loop is CASSKYQGFWQPQHF. Here the CDR3 DNA reads TGTGCCAGCAGTAAATACCAGGGTTTCTGGCAGCCCCAGCATTTT.

V gene TRBV7-9 combines with J gene TRBJ2-7; the D gene is possibly TRBD2 (5 bases). The V and J ends lost 2 bases and 6 bases respectively, with 8 bases between them. Germline CDR1 is SEHNR and CDR2 is FQNEAQ (reference sequence). This CDR3 has 12 residues. Written as DNA, the CDR3 is TGTGCCAGCAGCTTACCGGGGTTCGAGCAGTACTTC. It encodes CASSLPGFEQYF.

This chain connects TRBV6-2 or TRBV6-3 to TRBJ1-1; no reliable D call. The CDR3 has 13 amino acids. CDR1 is MNHEY and CDR2 is SVGEGT in the germline V gene. The ends were cut back, 1 base at V and 1 base at J, with 4 bases in the middle. The CDR3 DNA sequence: TGTGCCAGCAGTTACTTTAAGAACACTGAAGCTTTCTTT. Protein sequence: CASSYFKNTEAFF.

V usage is TRBV30 and J usage is TRBJ1-2; unclear D gene. The germline V gene encodes CDR1 GTSNPN and CDR2 SVGIG (reference sequence). The CDR3 is made up of 13 amino acids. V was cut by 4 bases and J by 6 bases, with 15 bases left in between. The CDR3: CAWTKGGSDGYTF. The CDR3 DNA is TGTGCCTGGACGAAGGGTGGGAGCGATGGCTACACCTTC.

V gene TRBV11-3 combines with J gene TRBJ2-1; TRBD2 aligns across 14 bases. Germline V lookup: CDR1 SGHNT, CDR2 YENEEA. V was clipped by 4 bases and J by 6 bases; unmatched bases: 5. The CDR3 runs 16 residues. The CDR3 loop reads CASSYRTSGRPNEQFF. Here the CDR3 DNA reads TGTGCCAGCAGCTACCGGACTAGCGGGAGGCCCAATGAGCAGTTCTTC.

The CDR3 DNA sequence: TGCGCCAGCAGCCAAGCCGGGTTGGGCGGGGAGCTGTTTTTT. The encoded protein is CASSQAGLGGELFF. The V call is TRBV4-3, the J call TRBJ2-2; D gene ambiguous. Germline CDR1 is LGHNA and CDR2 is YSLEER. Trimming took off 1 base at V and 7 bases at J, with 10 bases between the two ends. The CDR3 has 14 amino acids.

The V and J genes are TRBV29-1 and TRBJ2-7; TRBD1 might be the D (6 bases). Trimming took off 5 bases at V and 7 bases at J, with 12 bases between the two ends. This CDR3 is 11 amino acids long. Germline values: CDR1 SQVTM, CDR2 ANQGSEA. This CDR3 reads CSVPRGGEQYF. CDR3 nucleotides: TGCAGCGTTCCCAGGGGCGGGGAGCAGTACTTC.

In its sample, this clone was seen a few times. The chain employs TRBV4-3 and TRBJ2-7, with D possibly being TRBD2 (6 bases). This CDR3 spans 17 amino acids. Germline values: CDR1 LGHNA, CDR2 YSLEER. V lost 0 bases, J lost 3 bases, and 18 bases lay in between. CDR3 amino acids: CASSQDRRTSGRYEQYF. In DNA, the CDR3 is TGCGCCAGCAGCCAAGATAGGAGGACAAGCGGGCGCTACGAGCAGTACTTC.

J is TRBJ1-3 and V is TRBV6-6; D might be TRBD1 (5 bases). V was cut by 6 bases and J by 0 bases, with 9 bases left in between. The CDR3 length is 14 residues. Germline CDR1 reads MNHNY; CDR2 reads SVGAGI (reference sequence). The CDR3 here is CASRIQVSGNTIYF. CDR3 bases: TGTGCCAGCAGGATACAGGTCTCTGGAAACACCATATATTTT.

V and J are TRBV28 and TRBJ2-6, with D perhaps TRBD1 (5 bases). Trimming took 5 bases from V and 0 from J, leaving 5 bases between them. Per the germline V gene, CDR1 is MDHEN and CDR2 is SYDVKM. The CDR3 is 14 amino acids. The CDR3 bases are TGTGCCAGCAGTACAGGCTCTGGGGCCAACGTCCTGACTTTC. This translates into CASSTGSGANVLTF.

This chain connects TRBV29-1 to TRBJ1-2; 7 bases align to TRBD1. The J segment lost 4 bases and the V segment lost 7 bases, leaving 9 bases of the junction unmatched. Looked up from germline, CDR1 is SQVTM and CDR2 is ANQGSEA. There are 13 residues in the CDR3. The CDR3 region has the DNA TGCAGCGGGTCGACAGGGACGAGCTATGGCTACACCTTC. As protein: CSGSTGTSYGYTF.

The chain links TRBV11-3 to TRBJ2-1; D gene ambiguous. This CDR3 is built from 13 residues. CDR1 is SGHNT, CDR2 YENEEA, per germline. V was trimmed by 5 bases and J by 6 bases, leaving 11 bases between them. The CDR3 bases are TGTGCCAGCAGCCCCAGTCGAACCAATGAGCAGTTCTTC. Its translation: CASSPSRTNEQFF.

The chain uses TRBV13 and TRBJ2-2; no clear D gene. V gave up 1 base and J gave up 9 bases, with 9 bases separating them. The length of the CDR3 is 13 residues. Germline CDR1 is PRHDT and CDR2 is FYEKMQ (reference sequence). CDR3 nucleotide sequence: TGTGCCAGCAGCTTAGCCCCGGTGCGGGAGCTGTTTTTT. This codes for CASSLAPVRELFF.